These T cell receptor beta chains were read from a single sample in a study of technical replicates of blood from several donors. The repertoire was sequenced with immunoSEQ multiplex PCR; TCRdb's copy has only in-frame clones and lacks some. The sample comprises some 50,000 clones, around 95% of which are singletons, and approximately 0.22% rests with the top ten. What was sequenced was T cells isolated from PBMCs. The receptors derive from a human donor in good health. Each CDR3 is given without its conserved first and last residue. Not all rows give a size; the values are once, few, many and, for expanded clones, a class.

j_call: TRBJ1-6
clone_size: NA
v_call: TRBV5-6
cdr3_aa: ASSPVIRGQGSYNSPLH

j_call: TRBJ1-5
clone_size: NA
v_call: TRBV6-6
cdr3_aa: ASTPTGGFNQPQH

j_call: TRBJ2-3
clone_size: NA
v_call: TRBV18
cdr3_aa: ASSREQGADTQY

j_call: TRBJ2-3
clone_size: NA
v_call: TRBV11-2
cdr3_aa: ASTPPGLPADTQY

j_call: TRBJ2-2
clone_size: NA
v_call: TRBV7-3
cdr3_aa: ASSFTPGTGELF

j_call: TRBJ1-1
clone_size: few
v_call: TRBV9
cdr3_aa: ASSVGGTGGGAF

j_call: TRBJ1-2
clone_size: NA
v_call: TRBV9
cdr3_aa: ASGDSTTNYGYT

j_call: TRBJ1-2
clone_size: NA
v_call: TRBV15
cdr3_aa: ATSRVAGGIYGYT

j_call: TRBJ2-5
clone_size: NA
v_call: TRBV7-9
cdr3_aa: ASKGLAGAEAQETQY

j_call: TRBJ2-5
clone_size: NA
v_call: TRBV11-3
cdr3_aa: ASSLGTSGTPETQY

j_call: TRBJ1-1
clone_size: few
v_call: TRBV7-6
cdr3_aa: ASSLGQGNTEAF

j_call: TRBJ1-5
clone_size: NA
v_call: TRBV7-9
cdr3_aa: ASSLVGRENQPQH

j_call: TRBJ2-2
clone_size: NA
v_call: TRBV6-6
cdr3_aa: ASRQGLYTGELF

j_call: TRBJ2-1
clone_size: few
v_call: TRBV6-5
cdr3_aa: ASTQGREQF

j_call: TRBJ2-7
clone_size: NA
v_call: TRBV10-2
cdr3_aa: ASSEDSPYEQY

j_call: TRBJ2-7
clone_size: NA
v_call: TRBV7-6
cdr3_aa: ASSATTSGRGTYEQY

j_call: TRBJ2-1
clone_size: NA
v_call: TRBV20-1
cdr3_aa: SAAGVGEQF

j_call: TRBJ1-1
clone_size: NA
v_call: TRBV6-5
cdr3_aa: ASSISSGFSEAF

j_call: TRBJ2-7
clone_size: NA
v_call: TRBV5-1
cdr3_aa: ASGDGQGGREQY

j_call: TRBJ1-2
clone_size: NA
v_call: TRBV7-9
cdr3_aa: ASSHDGANYGYT

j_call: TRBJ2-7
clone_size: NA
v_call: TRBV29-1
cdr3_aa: SVEWRGDRSFLTQQY

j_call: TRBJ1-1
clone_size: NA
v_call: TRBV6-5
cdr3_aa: ASSFDINGYTEAF

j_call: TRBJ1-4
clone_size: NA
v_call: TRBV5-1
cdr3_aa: ASSLDRGGPLNEKLF

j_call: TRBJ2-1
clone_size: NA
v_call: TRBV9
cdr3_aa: ASSVGPQGNNEQF

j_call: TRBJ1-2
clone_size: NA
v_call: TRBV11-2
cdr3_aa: ASSTDSFGTPSNYGYT

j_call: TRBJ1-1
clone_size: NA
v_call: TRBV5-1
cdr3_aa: ASRGGNTEAF

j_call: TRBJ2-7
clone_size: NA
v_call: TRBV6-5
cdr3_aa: ASSYSRIGNEQY

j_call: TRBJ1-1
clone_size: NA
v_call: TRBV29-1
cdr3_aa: SVEVPGSNTEAF

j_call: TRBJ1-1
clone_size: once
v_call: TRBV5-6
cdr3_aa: ACTLGGLDTEAF

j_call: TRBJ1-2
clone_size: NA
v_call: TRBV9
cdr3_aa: ASSAELGYT

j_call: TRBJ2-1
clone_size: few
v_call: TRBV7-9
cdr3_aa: ASAHRGPLDEQF

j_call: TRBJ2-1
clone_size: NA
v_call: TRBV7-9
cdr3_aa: ASSLASGRFWYEQF

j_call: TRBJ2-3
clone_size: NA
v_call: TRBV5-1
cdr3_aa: ASSFRDRGADTQY

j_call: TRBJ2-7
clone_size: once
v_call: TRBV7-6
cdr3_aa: ASSATVGQGAREQY

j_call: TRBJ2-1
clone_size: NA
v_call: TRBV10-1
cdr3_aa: ASSGKTSGRFNEQF

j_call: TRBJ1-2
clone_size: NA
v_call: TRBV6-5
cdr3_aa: ASRLDSNYGYT

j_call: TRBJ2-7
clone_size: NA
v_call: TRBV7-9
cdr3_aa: ASSLGAGVSYEQY

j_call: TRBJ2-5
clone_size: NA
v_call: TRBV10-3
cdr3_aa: AISESHTQETQY

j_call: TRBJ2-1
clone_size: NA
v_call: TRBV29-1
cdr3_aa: SVEGEGTLGEQF

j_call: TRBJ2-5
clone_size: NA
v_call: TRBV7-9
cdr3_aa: ASSQGQEKETQY

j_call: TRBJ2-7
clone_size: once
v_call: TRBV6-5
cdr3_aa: ASSRLGTGGVEQY

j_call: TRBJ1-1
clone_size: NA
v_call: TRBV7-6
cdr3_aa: ASSLDFSEAF

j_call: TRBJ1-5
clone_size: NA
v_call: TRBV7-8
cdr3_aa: ASSPGTGNSNQPQH

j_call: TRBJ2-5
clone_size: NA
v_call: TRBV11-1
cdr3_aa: ASSERARGETQY

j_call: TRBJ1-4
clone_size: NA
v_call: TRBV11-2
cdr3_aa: ASSIHRGLGEKLF

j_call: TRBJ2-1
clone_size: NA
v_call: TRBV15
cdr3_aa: ATSRTGTSGISEQF

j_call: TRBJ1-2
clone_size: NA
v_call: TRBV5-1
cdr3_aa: ASSSYQGSGGYT

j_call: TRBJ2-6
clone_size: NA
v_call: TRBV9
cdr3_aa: ASSVLEAPGANVLT

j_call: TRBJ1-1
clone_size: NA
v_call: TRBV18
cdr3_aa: ASSQDRVEAF

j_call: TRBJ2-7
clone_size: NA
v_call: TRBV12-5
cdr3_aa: ASGSAGQGTYEQY

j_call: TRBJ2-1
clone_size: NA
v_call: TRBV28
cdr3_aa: ASTNGQTFGEQF

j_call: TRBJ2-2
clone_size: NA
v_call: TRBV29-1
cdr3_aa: SVAPQVTGELF

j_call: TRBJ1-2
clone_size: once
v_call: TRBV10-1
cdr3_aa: ASSDDRDRNYGYT

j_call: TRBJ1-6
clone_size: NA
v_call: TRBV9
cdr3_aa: ASSVDLRGNNSPLH

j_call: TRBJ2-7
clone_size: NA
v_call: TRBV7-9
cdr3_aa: ASSLASVEYEQY